Shown below are 20 T cell receptor beta chains from a single sample sequenced in a study of blood T cell repertoires in COVID-19. Method: immunoSEQ multiplex PCR; TCRdb's copy keeps in-frame clones and lacks some. The table has 110,000 to 150,000 clones, approximately 80% seen once. The sample was peripheral blood. These receptors were obtained from a man aged 60 to 69 with active or convalescent COVID-19.

The chain links TRBV6-5 to TRBJ1-2; 12 positions agree with TRBD1. This CDR3 is 14 amino acids long. V lost 4 bases and J lost 8; bases outside the gene matches: 5. In germline, CDR1 is MNHEY, CDR2 SVGAGI. CDR3 region: CASSSSGTGGGYTF. The CDR3 DNA reads TGTGCCAGCAGTTCATCCGGGACAGGGGGCGGCTACACCTTC.

This rearrangement joins TRBV7-2 to TRBJ1-2; D is perhaps TRBD1 (6 bases). V dropped 5 bases and J dropped 7 bases, with 17 bases sitting between them. CDR1 and CDR2 (germline): SGHTA, FQGNSA. CDR3 length: 14 residues. The CDR3 loop reads CASSPPGVIGGYTF. CDR3 nucleotide sequence: TGTGCCAGCAGCCCCCCAGGGGTAATTGGTGGCTACACCTTC.

This clone was counted once. The chain joins TRBV25-1 to TRBJ1-2; D gene uncertain. The CDR3 is 13 residues long. V shed 2 bases and J shed 0 bases, with 4 bases lying between them. Germline-derived CDR1 and CDR2 are MGHDK and SYGVNS. The CDR3 spells CASSERANYGYTF. The DNA for the CDR3 is TGTGCCAGCAGTGAACGGGCTAACTATGGCTACACCTTC.

The genes are TRBV5-1 and TRBJ2-6; weak D call: TRBD2 (6 bases). The CDR3 loop spans 17 amino acids. V shed 4 bases and J shed 0 bases, with 14 bases lying between them. CDR1 and CDR2 from the germline V gene are SGHRS and YFSETQ. The CDR3 nucleotides read TGCGCCAGCAGCCCGCGGGGTTATGCCTCTGGGGCCAACGTCCTGACTTTC. It encodes CASSPRGYASGANVLTF. The full variable domain, with the rest looked up from reference TRBV5-1 and TRBJ2-6, is KAGVTQTPRYLIKTRGQQVTLSCSPISGHRSVSWYQQTPGQGLQFLFEYFSETQRNKGNFPGRFSGRQFSNSRSEMNVSTLELGDSALYLCASSPRGYASGANVLTFGAGSRLTVL.

The chain couples TRBV9 to TRBJ1-4, with 12 bases that match TRBD1. The CDR3 length is 17 residues. In germline, CDR1 is SGDLS, CDR2 YYNGEE. V lost 7 bases and J lost 6; bases outside the gene matches: 13. The CDR3 protein is CASGRDRGRRSDEKLFF. Written as DNA, the CDR3 is TGTGCCAGCGGCCGGGACAGGGGGCGAAGATCAGATGAAAAACTGTTTTTT.

The chain couples TRBV13 to TRBJ1-3; TRBD1 aligns across 7 bases. CDR3 size: 16 residues. In germline, CDR1 is PRHDT, CDR2 FYEKMQ (reference sequence). V was pared by 2 bases and J by 4 bases, with 8 bases of the junction left unmatched. This chain's CDR3 is CASSLMVDRAGNTIYF. DNA of the CDR3: TGTGCCAGCAGCTTAATGGTCGACAGGGCGGGAAACACCATATATTTT.

The chain recombines TRBV18 with TRBJ2-7; tentatively, D is TRBD1 (5 bases). V lost 3 bases to trimming and J lost 8 bases, with 11 bases between them. Germline V gene data show CDR1 as KGHSH and CDR2 as LQKENI. The CDR3 runs to 12 residues. CDR3 loop: CASSPGQGQQYV. CDR3 DNA: TGTGCCAGCTCACCTGGTCAGGGCCAGCAGTACGTC.

The chain uses TRBV9 and TRBJ2-5; 10 nucleotides agree with TRBD1. The V segment lost 3 bases and the J segment 3 bases; nucleotides outside the gene matches: 5. The CDR3 runs 15 residues. The germline V gene has CDR1 SGDLS and CDR2 YYNGEE. CDR3 loop: CASSGSGTGEETQYF. The CDR3 coding sequence is TGTGCCAGCAGCGGATCCGGGACAGGGGAAGAGACCCAGTACTTC.

The rearrangement uses TRBV6-6 and TRBJ2-1; no reliable D call. Trimming stripped 7 bases from V and 0 bases from J, with 16 bases between. The CDR3 loop spans 16 amino acids. Germline CDR1 and CDR2: MNHNY and SVGAGI (reference sequence). In DNA, the CDR3 is TGTGCCAGCACCGAAACTCCCCCGAGCTCCTACAATGAGCAGTTCTTC. Its translation: CASTETPPSSYNEQFF.

V is TRBV18 and J is TRBJ2-5; 9 bases line up with TRBD2. Germline V lookup: CDR1 KGHSH, CDR2 LQKENI. With V trimmed by 3 bases and J by 5 bases, 16 bases remained unmatched. This CDR3 region has 18 residues. CDR3 nucleotide sequence: TGTGCCAGCTCACCCCGCGGGGGGGTTAGCGGGAGAACTGAGACCCAGTACTTC. Residues: CASSPRGGVSGRTETQYF.

The genes are TRBV9 and TRBJ2-2; 8 bases fit TRBD1. This CDR3 has 17 residues. The ends lost 6 bases at V and 6 bases at J; junction bases unmatched: 16. Per germline, CDR1 SGDLS and CDR2 YYNGEE. The CDR3 here is CASTPTGGLPGAGELFF. CDR3 DNA sequence: TGTGCCAGCACCCCCACAGGGGGACTCCCTGGGGCCGGGGAGCTGTTTTTT. The entire variable domain, with the rest obtained from reference TRBV9 and TRBJ2-2, is as follows: DSGVTQTPKHLITATGQRVTLRCSPRSGDLSVYWYQQSLDQGLQFLIQYYNGEERAKGNILERFSAQQFPDLHSELNLSSLELGDSALYFCASTPTGGLPGAGELFFGEGSRLTVL.

The chain has TRBV6-2 or TRBV6-3 and TRBJ1-5; weak D call: TRBD1 (6 bases). V lost 6 bases and J lost 3, with 21 bases in between. The V gene's germline CDR1 is MNHEY and CDR2 SVGEGT. The CDR3 is made up of 17 amino acids. The CDR3 loop is CASSPSARGAYNQPQHF. The DNA for the CDR3 is TGTGCCAGCAGCCCCTCGGCTCGGGGGGCATACAATCAGCCCCAGCATTTT.

The rearrangement links TRBV6-2 or TRBV6-3 to TRBJ2-4; TRBD1 matches at 8 bases. This CDR3 region has 15 residues. J gave up 0 bases and V 4 bases, and 2 bases lay outside the gene matches. Germline CDR1 is MNHEY and CDR2 is SVGEGT. Written as DNA, the CDR3 is TGTGCCAGCAGTTCCGACAGGGGAGCCAAAAACATTCAGTACTTC. This translates into CASSSDRGAKNIQYF.

The chain employs TRBV6-5 and TRBJ2-1; D gene ambiguous. This CDR3 has 15 residues. Germline values: CDR1 MNHEY, CDR2 SVGAGI. The V gene lost 0 bases and the J gene lost 0 bases, with 6 bases spanning the gap. The CDR3 here is CASSYSSSSYNEQFF. Written as DNA, the CDR3 is TGTGCCAGCAGTTACTCGTCCAGCTCCTACAATGAGCAGTTCTTC.

V is TRBV7-8 and J is TRBJ1-3; 7 nucleotides align to TRBD1. The V gene's germline CDR1 is SGHVS and CDR2 FQNEAQ. The V segment lost 5 bases and the J segment 3 bases; nucleotides outside the gene matches: 7. The CDR3 has 15 amino acids. The DNA for the CDR3 is TGTGCCAGCAGCGAAGGGACAGCCGTTGGAAACACCATATATTTT. Protein: CASSEGTAVGNTIYF.

The V call is TRBV5-8, the J call TRBJ2-7; D may be TRBD1 (6 bases). CDR3 length equals 14 residues. V shed 0 bases and J shed 4 bases, with 11 bases lying between them. CDR1 SGHTS and CDR2 YDEGEE come from the germline V gene. CDR3 DNA sequence: TGTGCCAGCAGCTTGGGGCAGGGGCGATACGAGCAGTACTTC. Amino acid sequence: CASSLGQGRYEQYF.

This sequence joins TRBV5-6 and TRBJ2-4; maybe TRBD1 (6 bases). Germline CDR1 is SGHDT and CDR2 is YYEEEE. CDR3 size: 19 residues. Trimming stripped 0 bases from V and 0 bases from J, with 19 bases between. The CDR3 nucleotides are TGTGCCAGCAGCTTGGATACTGGGCAGGGGTGGATAGCCAAAAACATTCAGTACTTC. Amino acids: CASSLDTGQGWIAKNIQYF.

The rearrangement joins TRBV2 to TRBJ2-7; TRBD2 matches 7 bases. Germline values: CDR1 SNHLY, CDR2 FYNNEI. The ends lost 3 bases at V and 0 bases at J; junction bases unmatched: 5. This CDR3 has 15 amino acids. The CDR3 here is CASSDGRRDSYEQYF. The CDR3 DNA follows: TGTGCCAGCAGTGACGGGAGGAGGGACTCCTACGAGCAGTACTTC.

This sequence joins TRBV30 and TRBJ1-5; 10 bases are a match to TRBD1. The CDR3 sequence is 16 residues long. Germline trimming cut 2 bases from V and 0 bases from J; bases unmatched to any gene: 4. CDR1 and CDR2 (germline): GTSNPN, SVGIG (reference sequence). The CDR3 bases are TGTGCCTGGAGTACCGGGGACAGGGGTAGCAATCAGCCCCAGCATTTT. Translating it yields CAWSTGDRGSNQPQHF.

This clone was counted only a few times. The chain combines TRBV6-6 with TRBJ1-3; D perhaps matches TRBD1 (6 bases). Germline V gives CDR1 MNHNY, CDR2 SVGAGI (reference sequence). V was clipped by 6 bases and J by 2 bases, with 17 bases between them. This CDR3 spans 16 amino acids. In DNA, the CDR3 is TGTGCCAGCAGCGATTACAGGGAGAAAACTGGAAACACCATATATTTT. Residues: CASSDYREKTGNTIYF.